The clone carrying this T cell receptor beta chain was seen just once. Its antigen is not identified. A much larger clone lies a single base off, so this may be a read error. TCR alpha and beta CDR3 regions were amplified from RNA using iRepertoire nested multiplex PCR. For one-step reverse transcription and amplification, 100-400 ng of tissue mRNA or PBMC total RNA was used. TCRdb re-analysed the multiplex PCR reads in MiXCR, keeping a single row per CDR3 protein. The sample has approximately 120,000 distinct CDR3 sequences; roughly 25% are singletons. The V and J ends lost 6 bases and 12 bases respectively, with 15 bases between them. This CDR3 spans 12 amino acids. Germline V lookup: CDR1 LGHNT, CDR2 FRNRAP. The data originate from a study of glioma-infiltrating T cells. Study results and limitations: Above-expected tissue-blood divergence occurred in all gliomas, most in low-grade ones. Tissue and blood shared very few CDR3 sequences.

J is TRBJ2-1 and V is TRBV12-5; D unresolved. This receptor was identified in a human donor with low-grade glioma or glioblastoma, undergoing nonglioma brain surgery, or in good health (not recorded which). The sample consisted of glioma tissue, nonneoplastic brain tissue, or PBMCs (not recorded which). Here the CDR3 reads CASGLTSDRQFF. The CDR3 DNA is TGTGCTAGTGGCTTAACGTCCGATCGGCAGTTCTTC. Full variable domain (missing parts from reference TRBV12-5 and TRBJ2-1): DARVTQTPRHKVTEMGQEVTMRCQPILGHNTVFWYRQTMMQGLELLAYFRNRAPLDDSGMPKDRFSAEMPDATLATLKIQPSEPRDSAVYFCASGLTSDRQFFGPGTRLTVL.